These T cell receptor beta chains were read from a single sample in a study of Graves' ophthalmopathy and Graves' hyperthyroidism. TCRdb reprocessed the multiplex PCR reads with MiXCR, giving one entry per CDR3 protein. The table has 360,000 or so distinct CDR3 sequences, roughly 18% seen once. The source material was peripheral blood. The origin of the receptors is a woman aged 18-29 years with Graves' ophthalmopathy. Both conserved end residues are part of each CDR3. A D gene is named only where the DNA matches it firmly. Clone size, where shown, is once, few, many, or a class for clones that have expanded.

J: TRBJ1-5; V: TRBV28; size: .; D: TRBD1; DNA: TGTGCCAGCAGAACGTCCGGGACAGGGAGCAATCAGCCCCAGCATTTT; CDR3: CASRTSGTGSNQPQHF
J: TRBJ1-1; V: TRBV3-1; size: few; D: .; DNA: TGTGCCAGCAGCCAAGTGCGGATCGCCACTGAAGCTTTCTTT; CDR3: CASSQVRIATEAFF
J: TRBJ2-7; V: TRBV11-2; size: many; D: .; DNA: TGTGCCAGCAGCCGGCCAGGGTTATCCTACGAGCAGTACTTC; CDR3: CASSRPGLSYEQYF
J: TRBJ2-6; V: TRBV7-3; size: many; D: .; DNA: TGTGCCAGCAGCTTACAGGGAGCCGGGGCCAACGTCCTGACTTTC; CDR3: CASSLQGAGANVLTF
J: TRBJ1-5; V: TRBV19; size: .; D: .; DNA: TGTGCCAGTAGTATAGTGGGCAGCAATCAGCCCCAGCATTTT; CDR3: CASSIVGSNQPQHF
J: TRBJ2-7; V: TRBV27; size: .; D: TRBD2; DNA: TGTGCCAGCAGTCCCGGGACTAGCGGGAGCGTGCAGTACTTC; CDR3: CASSPGTSGSVQYF
J: TRBJ2-7; V: TRBV11-3; size: many; D: TRBD2; DNA: TGTGCCAGCAGCTTAGTCCGGACTAGCGGGAGGGCGGCACTCGGCGAGCAGTACTTC; CDR3: CASSLVRTSGRAALGEQYF
J: TRBJ1-1; V: TRBV7-9; size: many; D: .; DNA: TGTGCCAGCAGCTTTACAGGGCGCAACACTGAAGCTTTCTTT; CDR3: CASSFTGRNTEAFF
J: TRBJ1-5; V: TRBV19; size: .; D: .; DNA: TGTGCCAGTAGTATTTTCCCCGGCAGGGGCAATCAGCCCCAGCATTTT; CDR3: CASSIFPGRGNQPQHF
J: TRBJ1-5; V: TRBV6-2/TRBV6-3; size: many; D: .; DNA: TGTGCCAGCAGTTACGGCTTTCAGCCCCAGCATTTT; CDR3: CASSYGFQPQHF
J: TRBJ2-5; V: TRBV6-6; size: many; D: .; DNA: TGTGCCAGCAGCCCCGGACGCGCGGGTAGGAGTGGCGGAAGGAAAGAGACCCAGTACTTC; CDR3: CASSPGRAGRSGGRKETQYF
J: TRBJ1-2; V: TRBV11-1; size: many; D: TRBD1; DNA: TGTGCCAGCAGCCCACAGGGGGTGGATGCTAACTATGGCTACACCTTC; CDR3: CASSPQGVDANYGYTF
J: TRBJ2-7; V: TRBV12-3/TRBV12-4; size: many; D: .; DNA: TGTGCCAGCAGTTATAGGCAGGGGTACTACGAGCAGTACTTC; CDR3: CASSYRQGYYEQYF
J: TRBJ1-1; V: TRBV6-2/TRBV6-3; size: .; D: .; DNA: TGTGCCAGCAGTTCTCGATACACTGAAGCTTTCTTT; CDR3: CASSSRYTEAFF
J: TRBJ1-1; V: TRBV7-9; size: many; D: .; DNA: TGTGCCAGCAGCTTACGAGACATAGAAGCTTTCTTT; CDR3: CASSLRDIEAFF
J: TRBJ1-5; V: TRBV12-3/TRBV12-4; size: few; D: .; DNA: TGTGCCAGCACCCTCGGGGGAGCTGGGGCCCAGCATTTT; CDR3: CASTLGGAGAQHF
J: TRBJ1-2; V: TRBV7-2; size: .; D: .; DNA: TGTGCCAGCAGACAAGACCGAGTGTTAGGCTACACCTTC; CDR3: CASRQDRVLGYTF
J: TRBJ2-2; V: TRBV9; size: many; D: TRBD2; DNA: TGTGCCACCCCTCCTTGGGAGGGACCGAACACCGGGGAGCTGTTTTTT; CDR3: CATPPWEGPNTGELFF
J: TRBJ2-5; V: TRBV29-1; size: .; D: .; DNA: TGCAGCGTTGTCCAGTGGGAGACCCAGTACTTC; CDR3: CSVVQWETQYF
J: TRBJ1-2; V: TRBV12-3/TRBV12-4; size: .; D: .; DNA: TGTGCCAGCAGTTCACTCGGACAGTCGGTCCTCTATGGCTACACCTTC; CDR3: CASSSLGQSVLYGYTF
J: TRBJ1-1; V: TRBV27; size: many; D: .; DNA: TGTGCCAGCAGTTCACCAACTGAAGCTTTCTTT; CDR3: CASSSPTEAFF
J: TRBJ1-1; V: TRBV19; size: many; D: .; DNA: TGTGCCAGTCTTAGCCCGGGGATCACTGAAGCTTTCTTT; CDR3: CASLSPGITEAFF
J: TRBJ2-7; V: TRBV28; size: many; D: .; DNA: TGTGCCAGCAGTTTAGCGGATACGATCTACGAGCAGTACTTC; CDR3: CASSLADTIYEQYF
J: TRBJ1-2; V: TRBV2; size: .; D: .; DNA: TGTGCCAGCGTCCTAGACGGGTACGGCTACACCTTC; CDR3: CASVLDGYGYTF
J: TRBJ2-7; V: TRBV11-2; size: .; D: .; DNA: TGTGCCAGCAGCTTAGATCGGCAGGGGCACTACGAGCAGTACTTC; CDR3: CASSLDRQGHYEQYF
J: TRBJ2-7; V: TRBV27; size: many; D: .; DNA: TGTGCCAGCAGTTTACGGCAGCCTAGGAACTACGAGCAGTACTTC; CDR3: CASSLRQPRNYEQYF
J: TRBJ1-2; V: TRBV28; size: many; D: TRBD1; DNA: TGTGCCAGCAGTCCCGTGACAGGGCACTATGGCTACACCTTC; CDR3: CASSPVTGHYGYTF
J: TRBJ2-7; V: TRBV6-2/TRBV6-3; size: many; D: .; DNA: TGTGCCAGCAGTTACGCACCCGCCTCCTACGAGCAGTACTTC; CDR3: CASSYAPASYEQYF
J: TRBJ1-1; V: TRBV12-3/TRBV12-4; size: many; D: .; DNA: TGTGCCAGCAGTCCCCGACAGAGGATGAACACTGAAGCTTTCTTT; CDR3: CASSPRQRMNTEAFF
J: TRBJ2-7; V: TRBV4-3; size: many; D: .; DNA: TGCGCCAGCAGCCAAGATCTTAGGCGTACGAAGCAGTACTTC; CDR3: CASSQDLRRTKQYF
J: TRBJ1-1; V: TRBV6-5; size: many; D: .; DNA: TGTGCCAGCAGGCACAGGGTACTCATGAACACTGAAGCTTTCTTT; CDR3: CASRHRVLMNTEAFF
J: TRBJ2-2; V: TRBV3-1; size: many; D: TRBD2; DNA: TGTGCCAGCAGCCAAGGAGGTAGCGGGGAGAACACCGGGGAGCTGTTTTTT; CDR3: CASSQGGSGENTGELFF
J: TRBJ2-5; V: TRBV2; size: .; D: .; DNA: TGTGCCAGCAGTGAAGGGGTAGCCACGGAGACCCAGTACTTC; CDR3: CASSEGVATETQYF
J: TRBJ1-2; V: TRBV15; size: many; D: .; DNA: TGTGCCACCAGCAGTTACGGCGGCTACACCTTC; CDR3: CATSSYGGYTF
J: TRBJ1-5; V: TRBV28; size: many; D: .; DNA: TGTGCCAGCAGGATTGCCCAGGGCGCGGGGTCCAATCAGCCCCAGCATTTT; CDR3: CASRIAQGAGSNQPQHF
J: TRBJ2-7; V: TRBV6-2/TRBV6-3; size: many; D: TRBD2; DNA: TGTGCCAGCAGTTTACGGACTAGCGGGATTTCAGTCGAGCAGTACTTC; CDR3: CASSLRTSGISVEQYF
J: TRBJ2-2; V: TRBV7-8; size: many; D: TRBD2; DNA: TGTGCCAGCAGCTTAGTAGCGGGAGCCCCCGGGGAGCTGTTTTTT; CDR3: CASSLVAGAPGELFF
J: TRBJ2-7; V: TRBV15; size: many; D: .; DNA: TGTGCCACCAGCCCGAGTAGCGCCCGCCCCCTTAGATCCTACGAGCAGTACTTC; CDR3: CATSPSSARPLRSYEQYF
J: TRBJ2-7; V: TRBV14; size: many; D: .; DNA: TGTGCCAGCGGCCGGGCCACCTACGAGCAGTACTTC; CDR3: CASGRATYEQYF
J: TRBJ1-5; V: TRBV12-3/TRBV12-4; size: many; D: TRBD1; DNA: TGTGCCAGCACCCAGACAGGGGGCCGTCATCAGCCCCAGCATTTT; CDR3: CASTQTGGRHQPQHF
J: TRBJ1-1; V: TRBV12-3/TRBV12-4; size: many; D: TRBD1; DNA: TGTGCCAGCAGTCTTACAGGGGACACTGAAGCTTTCTTT; CDR3: CASSLTGDTEAFF
J: TRBJ1-2; V: TRBV6-2/TRBV6-3; size: many; D: .; DNA: TGTGCCACAAGCTCGGGGCCCAACTATGGCTACACCTTC; CDR3: CATSSGPNYGYTF
J: TRBJ2-2; V: TRBV7-3; size: many; D: TRBD1; DNA: TGTGCCAGCAGCTTAAACCCGACAGGGGATATAACCGGGGAGCTGTTTTTT; CDR3: CASSLNPTGDITGELFF
J: TRBJ1-3; V: TRBV12-3/TRBV12-4; size: many; D: .; DNA: TGTGCCAGCAGTTATGGGGGGGCGGCGGACACCATATATTTT; CDR3: CASSYGGAADTIYF
J: TRBJ2-2; V: TRBV30; size: many; D: .; DNA: TGTGCCTGGAGTGTACTGGGAGGTTCCGGGGAGCTGTTTTTT; CDR3: CAWSVLGGSGELFF
J: TRBJ2-7; V: TRBV6-1; size: .; D: .; DNA: TGTGCCAGCAGGGCAGTGACCCAGTACTACGAGCAGTACTTC; CDR3: CASRAVTQYYEQYF